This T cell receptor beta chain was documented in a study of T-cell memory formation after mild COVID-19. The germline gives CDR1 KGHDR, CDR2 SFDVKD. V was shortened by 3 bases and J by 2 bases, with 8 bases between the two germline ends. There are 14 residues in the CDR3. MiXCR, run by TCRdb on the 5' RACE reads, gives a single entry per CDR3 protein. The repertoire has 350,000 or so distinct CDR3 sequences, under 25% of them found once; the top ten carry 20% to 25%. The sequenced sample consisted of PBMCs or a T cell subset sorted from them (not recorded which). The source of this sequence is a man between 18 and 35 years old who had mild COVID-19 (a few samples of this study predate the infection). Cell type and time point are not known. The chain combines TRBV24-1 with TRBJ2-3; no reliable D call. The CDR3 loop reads CATSDRYYTDTQYF. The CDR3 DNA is TGTGCCACCAGTGATCGATACTACACAGATACGCAGTATTTT.